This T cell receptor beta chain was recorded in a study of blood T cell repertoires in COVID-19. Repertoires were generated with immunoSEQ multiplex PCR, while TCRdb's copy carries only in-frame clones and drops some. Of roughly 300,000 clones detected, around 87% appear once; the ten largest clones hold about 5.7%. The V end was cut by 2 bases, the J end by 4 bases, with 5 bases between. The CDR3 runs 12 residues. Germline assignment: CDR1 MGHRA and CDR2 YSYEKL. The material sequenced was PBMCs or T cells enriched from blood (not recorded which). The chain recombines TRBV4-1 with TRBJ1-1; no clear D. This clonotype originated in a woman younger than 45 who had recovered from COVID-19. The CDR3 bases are TGCGCCAGCAGCCAACCCTTCACTGAAGCTTTCTTT. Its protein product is CASSQPFTEAFF.